This TCR beta chain originates from a study of shared clonotypes between healthy human individuals. Researchers ran the assay at a deep level. Sequencing used immunoSEQ multiplex PCR; TCRdb keeps in-frame clones, though not all of them. This sample has about 610,000 clones, with roughly 95% found just once. Only CD45RO-negative cells positively selected for CCR7 counted as naive CD8 cells, so terminally differentiated effector memory CD45RA+ cells were excluded. The V gene end was trimmed by 3 bases and the J gene end by 4 bases; junction bases not matched to a gene: 4. The length of the CDR3 is 15 residues. From germline, CDR1 is MDHEN and CDR2 SYDVKM. With respect to this clone: Its specificity is unknown.

Whole-study results and caveats: Clonotype sharing across several donors was observed for around 4.5% of naive CD4 clonotypes.

The sequencing input was naive CD8+ T cells sorted from blood. This chain uses TRBV28 with TRBJ2-3, with TRBD1 identical over 10 bases. This sequence originates from a woman under 40 in good health. The CDR3 sequence is CASSFGTGEADTQYF. DNA of the CDR3: TGTGCCAGCAGTTTCGGGACAGGGGAGGCAGATACGCAGTATTTT.